Included here is one T cell receptor beta chain sequence, with context. Libraries were prepared by immunoSEQ multiplex PCR; TCRdb keeps only in-frame clonotypes and omits some of them. The data show roughly 92,000 clones, about 95% seen once. CDR1 and CDR2 (germline): KGHSH, LQKENI. The CDR3 is 13 residues long. The trim removed 6 bases at V and 10 bases at J, leaving 5 bases unmatched. This entry is derived from a study of technical replicates of blood from a handful of donors. The sequenced sample was T cells isolated from PBMCs. This TCR came from a human donor in good health. The rearrangement links TRBV18 to TRBJ2-1; 11 positions match TRBD2. Here the CDR3 reads CASSPRLAGEQFF. In DNA, the CDR3 is TGTGCCAGCTCCCCTAGACTAGCGGGAGAGCAGTTCTTC.